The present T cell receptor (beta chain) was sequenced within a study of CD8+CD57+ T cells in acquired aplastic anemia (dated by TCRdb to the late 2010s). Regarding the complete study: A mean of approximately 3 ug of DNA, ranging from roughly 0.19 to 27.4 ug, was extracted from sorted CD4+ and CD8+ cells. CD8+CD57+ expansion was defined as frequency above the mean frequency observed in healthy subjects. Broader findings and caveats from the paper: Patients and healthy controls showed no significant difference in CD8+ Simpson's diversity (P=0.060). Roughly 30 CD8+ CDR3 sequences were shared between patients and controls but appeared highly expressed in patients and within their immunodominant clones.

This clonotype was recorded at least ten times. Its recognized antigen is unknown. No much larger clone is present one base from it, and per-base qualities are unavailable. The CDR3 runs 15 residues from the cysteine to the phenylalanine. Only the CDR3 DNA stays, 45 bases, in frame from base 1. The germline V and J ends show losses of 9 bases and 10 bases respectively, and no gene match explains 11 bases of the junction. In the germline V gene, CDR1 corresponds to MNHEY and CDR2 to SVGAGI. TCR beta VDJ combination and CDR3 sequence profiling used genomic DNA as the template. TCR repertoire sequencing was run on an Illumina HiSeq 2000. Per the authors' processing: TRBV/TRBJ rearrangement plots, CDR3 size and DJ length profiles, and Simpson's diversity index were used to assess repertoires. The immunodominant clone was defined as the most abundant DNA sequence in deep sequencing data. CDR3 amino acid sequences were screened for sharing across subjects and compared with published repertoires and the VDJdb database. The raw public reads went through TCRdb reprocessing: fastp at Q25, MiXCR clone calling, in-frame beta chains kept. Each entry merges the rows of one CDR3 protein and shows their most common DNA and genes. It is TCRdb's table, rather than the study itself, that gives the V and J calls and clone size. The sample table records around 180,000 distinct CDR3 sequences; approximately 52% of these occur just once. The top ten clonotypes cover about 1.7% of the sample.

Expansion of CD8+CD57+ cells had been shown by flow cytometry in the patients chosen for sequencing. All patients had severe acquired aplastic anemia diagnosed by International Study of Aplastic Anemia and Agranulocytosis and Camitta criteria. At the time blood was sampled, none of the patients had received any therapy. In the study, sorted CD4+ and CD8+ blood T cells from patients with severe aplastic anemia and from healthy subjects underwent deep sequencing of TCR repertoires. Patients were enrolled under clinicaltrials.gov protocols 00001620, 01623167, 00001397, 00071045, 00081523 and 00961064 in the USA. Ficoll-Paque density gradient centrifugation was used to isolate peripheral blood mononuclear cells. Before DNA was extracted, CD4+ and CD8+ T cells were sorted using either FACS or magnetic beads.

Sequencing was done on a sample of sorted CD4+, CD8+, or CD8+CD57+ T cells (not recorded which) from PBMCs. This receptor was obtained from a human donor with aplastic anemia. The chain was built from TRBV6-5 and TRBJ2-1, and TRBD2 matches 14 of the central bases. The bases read TGTGCCAGTCGAACCGGGACTAGCGGGAGTTCGGAGCAGTTCTTC. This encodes CASRTGTSGSSEQFF.